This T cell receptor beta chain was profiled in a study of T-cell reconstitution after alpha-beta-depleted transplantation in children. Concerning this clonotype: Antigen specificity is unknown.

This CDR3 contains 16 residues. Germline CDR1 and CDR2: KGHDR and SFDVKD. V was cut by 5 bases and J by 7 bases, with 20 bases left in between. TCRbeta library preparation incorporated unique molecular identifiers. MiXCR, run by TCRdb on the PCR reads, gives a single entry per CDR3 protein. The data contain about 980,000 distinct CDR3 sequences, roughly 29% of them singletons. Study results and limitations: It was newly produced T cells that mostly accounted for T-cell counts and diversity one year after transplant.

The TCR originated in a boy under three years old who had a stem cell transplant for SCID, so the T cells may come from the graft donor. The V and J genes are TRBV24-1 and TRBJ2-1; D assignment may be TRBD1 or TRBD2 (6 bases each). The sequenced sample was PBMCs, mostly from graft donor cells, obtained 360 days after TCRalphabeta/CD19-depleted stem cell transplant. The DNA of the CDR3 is TGTGCCACCAGTGGTCCAACCGGGGGCTGGAGTAATGAGCAGTTCTTC. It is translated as CATSGPTGGWSNEQFF.